This T cell receptor beta chain was recovered during a study of OX40 agonist ivuxolimab in advanced cancers. Study at large: Ivuxolimab, an antibody that agonizes OX40 (CD134), was administered to the patients. Study-wide points: On average, a greater number of expanded clones characterised CD8+ T cells relative to CD4+.

At baseline, cycle 4 day 1, and cycle 7 day 1, blood was sampled. Germline V gene data show CDR1 as MNHEY and CDR2 as SVGAGI. The CDR3 is made up of 13 amino acids. As to this clone: Its antigen is unknown.

TCRdb keeps only in-frame clones here, not all; method: immunoSEQ multiplex PCR. The sample includes some 50,000 clones, around nine tenths of them seen just once. The source was CD4+ or CD8+ T cells sorted from blood, collected in a trial of the OX40 agonist ivuxolimab. This sequence joins TRBV6-5 and TRBJ2-5, with D possibly matching TRBD1 (6 bases). The tail of the sequence fits TRBJ2-7 better, so the J call may be wrong. The TCR was taken from an adult with an advanced solid tumor such as melanoma, head and neck, liver or kidney cancer. CDR3 amino acids: CASSYNRVSEQYF. For the CDR3, the DNA is TGTGCCAGCAGTTATAACAGGGTTAGCGAGCAGTACTTC.